This T cell receptor (beta chain) was identified in a study of human T cells and chemical hapten exposure (dated by TCRdb to about 2021). About the investigation overall: For sensitization, 2% DPC in acetone was applied to a roughly 2 cm by roughly 2 cm area of upper inner arm skin. Patients additionally received weekly therapeutic DPC doses to the scalp throughout the roughly 25-week study period. Patch tests used Finn chambers with 0.01% DPC on the upper back, scored after 6 days by International Contact Dermatitis Research Group standards. Alopecia areata with under or over 50% scalp involvement, alopecia totalis and alopecia universalis were represented in the patient cohort, which was mostly female. The libraries were sequenced as a pool, and the TCR yield per sample differed mostly because of small variations in library volumes within the pool. Peripheral blood TCR repertoire changes were tracked in vivo in alopecia patients during primary and secondary sensitization to the hapten diphenylcyclopropenone (DPC). Blood was sampled from patients pre-sensitization (week 0) and at 2, 6 and about 24 weeks after DPC sensitization. Some 29 alopecia patients gave blood for TCR sequencing at one to four time points (pre-sensitization, 2, 6 and 24 weeks). The investigation overall reported the following: Patch test score was positively correlated with the number of PT1 expanded TCRs, with significance at thresholds 8, 16 and 32 but not at 4. Because every patient had alopecia, a presumed autoimmune disease, the patients' immune response might differ from that of healthy individuals. DPC sensitization did not change how many TCRs were above 1 in 1000 frequency, and no evidence was found of alterations in global repertoire structure. Repeated subsampling changed both the strength of the expansion versus patch-test correlation and the threshold at which that correlation became significant. Significantly more large CDR3 similarity clusters were formed by expanded TCRs than by pre-sensitization or healthy control sets, consistent with antigen-driven responses.

In this sample, this clonotype turned up many times. The antigen it binds to is not known. Base-call qualities are not available, and no considerably larger clone is one nucleotide away. The library was made by RACE. Sequenced on a NextSeq 500. During library preparation, unique molecular identifiers were attached to individual cDNA molecules so that TCRs could be counted in a quantitative, reproducible way. Each blood RNA sample was used to sequence both TCR alpha and TCR beta chains. As for the original processing: Samples had a median of around 92,000 TCRs, with a range from 23,224 to 690,600. The Decombinator software suite was used to annotate the V, J and CDR3 of the TCR reads. For PS versus PT1 abundance plots, all samples were subsampled to the same number of TCRs (28,000). Expanded TCRs were defined as absent before sensitization and observed at least eight times at the 2-week time point. TCRdb's own reprocessing of the public reads used fastp at Q25 and MiXCR and kept productive beta chains. CDR3 protein duplicates are merged, each entry listing the most common genes and DNA. TCRdb's processing, not the authors', yielded these V and J calls. The sample table records 380,000 or so distinct CDR3 sequences; roughly 4.8% of these occur just once. 2% to 2.5% of the sample is in the top ten clones.

The intended sense of this specimen's time point label: patch test 1, 2 weeks after DPC sensitization. Explained via the paper, the treatment or condition label denotes: therapeutic diphenylcyclopropenone sensitization with weekly scalp DPC. At every patch-test visit, the blood draw took place before the patch test was put on. Patients were eligible if aged 18 to 70, diagnosed with alopecia and judged suitable for DPC therapy, and pregnant patients were excluded. Total RNA was extracted from unfractionated whole blood collected in Tempus Blood RNA tubes. From the germline V gene, CDR1 is SGHTA and CDR2 is FQGNSA. V is reduced by 3 bases and J by 3 bases, leaving a spacing of 8 bases between them. The CDR3 contains 13 residues, cysteine and phenylalanine counted. CDR3 DNA only is kept here, 39 bases in frame from base 1.

This receptor was taken from a woman between 50 and 59 years old with alopecia areata. Some clones in this sample may be carry-over from other donors' samples. The chain couples TRBV7-2 to TRBJ1-2, with the D gene call left open. The sample consisted of whole blood, taken in connection with sensitization to the hapten diphenylcyclopropenone (DPC). The sequence in DNA is TGTGCCAGCAGCTTGGTCCAGGACTATGGCTACACCTTC. Its product reads: CASSLVQDYGYTF.